This T cell receptor (beta chain) is from a study of T cells in Graves' hyperthyroidism and ophthalmopathy. Amplification targeted TCR beta CDR3 regions from RNA transcripts. The HTBI primer set was used in a first-round RT-PCR of the TCR CDR3. TCRdb re-derived calls from the multiplex PCR reads in MiXCR, one entry per CDR3 protein. The sample yields approximately 34,000 distinct CDR3 sequences, 52% seen once. The germline gives CDR1 SGHRS, CDR2 YFSETQ. The CDR3 extends over 14 amino acids. The V and J ends lost 2 bases and 6 bases respectively, with 15 bases between them. Specimen: blood. This rearrangement joins TRBV5-1 to TRBJ2-7, with D possibly matching TRBD2 (6 bases). The sequence was collected from a woman in her forties with Graves' ophthalmopathy. The CDR3 loop is CASSFGGDRGEQYF. CDR3 coding DNA: TGCGCCAGCAGCTTTGGAGGGGATAGGGGCGAGCAGTACTTC.